This T cell receptor beta chain was recovered during a study of T cells in Graves' hyperthyroidism and ophthalmopathy. RNA transcripts served as the template for amplifying TCR beta CDR3 regions. First-round RT-PCR targeting the TCR CDR3 was performed with the HTBI primer set. TCRdb used MiXCR to reprocess the multiplex PCR reads, holding one entry per CDR3 protein. Here the sample spans 600,000 or so distinct CDR3 sequences, approximately 14% being singletons. The CDR3 spans 14 residues. Per the germline V gene, CDR1 is MNHEY and CDR2 is SMNVEV (reference sequence). V dropped 2 bases and J dropped 1 base, with 8 bases sitting between them. This clonotype was seen repeatedly, ten times or more.

The rearrangement joins TRBV27 to TRBJ1-1; D unresolved. This receptor was obtained from a woman under 30 with Graves' ophthalmopathy. Source material: blood. CDR3 coding DNA: TGTGCCAGCAGTTTAAGGAACGCGAACACTGAAGCTTTCTTT. Its protein is CASSLRNANTEAFF.